These 5 T cell receptor beta chains share one sample of origin, sequenced in a study of T cell repertoires in ileal Crohn's disease. TCRdb keeps only in-frame clones here, not all; method: immunoSEQ multiplex PCR. The top ten hold roughly 12% of the sample, which has some 8,000 clones, more than 70% seen once. The sample was ileal tissue. These receptors were taken from an adult with Crohn's disease.

The CDR3 sequence: CASSQEGTGIHNEQFF. The CDR3 coding sequence is TGTGCCAGCAGCCAAGAAGGGACTGGTATACACAATGAGCAGTTCTTC. This sequence joins TRBV4-2 and TRBJ2-1, with a weak D call TRBD2 (6 bases). The V end lost 0 bases, the J end lost 5 bases, and 14 bases lay between the germline ends. Germline V gene data show CDR1 as LGHNA and CDR2 as YNFKEQ. This CDR3 has 16 amino acids.

This chain connects TRBV30 to TRBJ2-7, with D unclear. V lost 0 bases to trimming and J lost 3 bases, with 12 bases between them. CDR1 is GTSNPN, CDR2 SVGIG, per germline (reference sequence). This CDR3 spans 14 amino acids. The CDR3, as DNA: TGTGCCTGGAGTGTGAGGTCCGGGCGCTACGAGCAGTACTTC. It is translated as CAWSVRSGRYEQYF.

This chain links TRBV28 with TRBJ2-7, with 8 bases fitting TRBD1. The CDR3 runs to 16 residues. Germline CDR1 MDHEN, CDR2 SYDVKM. J lost 2 bases, V lost 5 bases, and 11 bases had no gene match. The CDR3 loop is CASSHRTGYRPYEQYF. The CDR3 coding sequence is TGTGCCAGCAGTCATCGGACAGGGTATAGACCCTACGAGCAGTACTTC.

The rearrangement joins TRBV4-3 to TRBJ1-2, with 9 bases fitting TRBD1. The trim removed 3 bases at V and 7 bases at J, leaving 15 bases unmatched. Germline V gene data show CDR1 as LGHNA and CDR2 as YSLEER. This CDR3 comprises 17 residues. The CDR3 sequence: CASSHEQGAGAWAGYTF. The DNA of the CDR3 is TGCGCCAGCAGCCACGAACAGGGGGCAGGGGCTTGGGCTGGCTACACCTTC.

About this clone itself: This sample includes further DNA sequences coding for the same CDR3. This CDR3 reads CASSSDYGYTF. The CDR3 DNA reads as TGTGCCAGCAGCTCTGACTATGGCTACACCTTC. This rearrangement joins TRBV28 to TRBJ1-2; unclear D gene. V lost 6 bases and J lost 3, with 5 bases in between. Germline CDR1 and CDR2: MDHEN and SYDVKM. The CDR3 has 11 amino acids.